The 29 T cell receptor beta chains reported below all come from one sample, sequenced in a study of CD8 T cells in Susac syndrome. Reverse transcription of roughly 0.5 to 1 ug RNA was carried out with random hexamers. One entry per CDR3 protein results from TCRdb running MiXCR on the immunoSEQ multiplex PCR reads. The sample lists 150,000 to 200,000 distinct CDR3 sequences; approximately 96% were seen once. The sequencing sample was made of CD4+ T cells from PBMCs. The receptor source for this set is a human donor with multiple sclerosis.

Only one count was recorded for this clonotype. J is TRBJ1-5 and V is TRBV4-1; D is perhaps TRBD1 (5 bases). V was shortened by 0 bases and J by 7 bases, with 13 bases between the two germline ends. The CDR3 is made up of 15 amino acids. Germline V gene lookup returns CDR1 MGHRA and CDR2 YSYEKL. CDR3 loop: CASSQDSGVRQPQHF. Here the CDR3 DNA reads TGCGCCAGCAGCCAAGATTCGGGGGTCCGGCAGCCCCAGCATTTT.

The chain is built from TRBV7-2 and TRBJ1-5; D not certain. This CDR3 is 12 amino acids long. Germline CDR1 reads SGHTA; CDR2 reads FQGNSA. Trimming stripped 3 bases from V and 3 bases from J, with 3 bases between. DNA for the CDR3: TGTGCCAGCAGCTTCCACAATCAGCCCCAGCATTTT. Residues: CASSFHNQPQHF.

The chain employs TRBV20-1 and TRBJ1-6; TRBD1 is a possible D gene (5 bases). Germline CDR1 and CDR2: DFQATT and SNEGSKA (reference sequence). V was pared by 5 bases and J by 8 bases, with 10 bases between. The CDR3 covers 12 residues. The CDR3: CSARGRDSPLHF. The CDR3 nucleotides are TGCAGTGCTCGGGGGAGGGATTCACCCCTCCACTTT.

The chain joins TRBV20-1 to TRBJ2-3; D remains unclear. CDR1 DFQATT and CDR2 SNEGSKA come from the germline V gene (reference sequence). This CDR3 has 13 residues. Trimming took off 1 base at V and 3 bases at J, with 8 bases between the two ends. CDR3 residues: CSARATSTDTQYF. In DNA, the CDR3 is TGCAGTGCTAGAGCTACATCGACAGATACGCAGTATTTT.

V and J are TRBV30 and TRBJ1-4, with D unresolved. The V end was cut by 1 base, the J end by 6 bases, with 6 bases between. Germline V gene data show CDR1 as GTSNPN and CDR2 as SVGIG (reference sequence). This CDR3 comprises 12 residues. The CDR3 reads CAWSGRDEKLFF. DNA of the CDR3: TGTGCCTGGAGTGGTCGGGATGAAAAACTGTTTTTT.

This clonotype has only one observation. V gene TRBV5-4 combines with J gene TRBJ2-1, with TRBD1 identical over 7 bases. V lost 6 bases, J lost 2 bases, and 8 bases stayed unmatched. CDR1 is SGHNT, CDR2 YYREEE, per germline (reference sequence). The CDR3 length is 15 residues. CDR3 DNA sequence: TGTGCCAGCACAGCAGGGGGAAGGACCTACAATGAGCAGTTCTTC. Its translation: CASTAGGRTYNEQFF.

The chain is built from TRBV6-1 and TRBJ1-5; D is unclear. The germline CDR1 and CDR2 sequences are MNHNS and SASEGT. The CDR3 covers 11 residues. Trimming pared 5 bases from V and 11 bases from J, leaving 10 bases between. CDR3 sequence (DNA): TGTGCCAGCAGTCGGGGATGGACCCAGCATTTT. This encodes CASSRGWTQHF.

V is TRBV5-1 and J is TRBJ1-1, with D possibly matching TRBD1 (5 bases). CDR1 SGHRS and CDR2 YFSETQ come from the germline V gene. CDR3 length: 14 amino acids. V was shortened by 7 bases and J by 4 bases, with 17 bases between the two germline ends. Here the CDR3 DNA reads TGCGCCAGCGCCCCGATCGGACATAGCACTGAAGCTTTCTTT. Its protein is CASAPIGHSTEAFF.

The rearrangement uses TRBV2 and TRBJ2-3; 12 bases agree with TRBD2. CDR3 length: 18 amino acids. With 6 bases clipped from V and 7 bases from J, the junction kept 17 bases outside the gene matches. Germline V lookup: CDR1 SNHLY, CDR2 FYNNEI. The CDR3 is CASSPIPPLAGGTHTQYF. DNA for the CDR3: TGTGCCAGCAGCCCCATACCCCCACTAGCGGGGGGTACGCATACGCAGTATTTT. The full variable domain, completed using reference TRBV2 and TRBJ2-3, is EPEVTQTPSHQVTQMGQEVILRCVPISNHLYFYWYRQILGQKVEFLVSFYNNEISEKSEIFDDQFSVERPDGSNFTLKIRSTKLEDSAMYFCASSPIPPLAGGTHTQYFGPGTRLTVL.

The gene calls are TRBV15 and TRBJ2-7; 7 bases fit TRBD2. Per the germline V gene, CDR1 is LNHNV and CDR2 is YYDKDF (reference sequence). V was pared by 4 bases and J by 2 bases, with 8 bases of the junction left unmatched. The CDR3 sequence is 15 residues long. The CDR3 region has the DNA TGTGCCACCAGCATCGGGTCGGGGGGACCCTACGAGCAGTACTTC. Protein sequence: CATSIGSGGPYEQYF.

V and J are TRBV5-1 and TRBJ2-6; the D gene is possibly TRBD2 (6 bases). The V gene's germline CDR1 is SGHRS and CDR2 YFSETQ. V lost 0 bases, J lost 0 bases, and 10 bases lay in between. CDR3 size: 17 residues. The CDR3 spells CASSLGWRDSGANVLTF. The CDR3 DNA reads as TGCGCCAGCAGCTTGGGGTGGAGGGACTCTGGGGCCAACGTCCTGACTTTC.

The rearrangement uses TRBV7-9 and TRBJ2-3, with D unclear. This CDR3 is built from 12 residues. CDR1 is SEHNR, CDR2 FQNEAQ, per germline (reference sequence). V lost 5 bases, J lost 8 bases, and 11 bases lay in between. In nucleotides, the CDR3 is TGTGCCAGCAGCCCGGCTAGAGGTACGCAGTATTTT. It specifies CASSPARGTQYF.

The chain carries TRBV27 and TRBJ1-5; D may be TRBD1 (5 bases). CDR3 size: 13 residues. Deletions cut 2 bases from V and 6 bases from J, with 8 bases between. Germline CDR1 and CDR2: MNHEY and SMNVEV (reference sequence). The CDR3 sequence: CASSLRQSQPQHF. The CDR3 coding sequence is TGTGCCAGCAGTTTACGACAGAGTCAGCCCCAGCATTTT.

The chain couples TRBV12-3 or TRBV12-4 to TRBJ2-3; unclear D gene. Trimming removed 3 bases from V and 0 bases from J, with 25 bases in between. The length of the CDR3 is 20 residues. The CDR3 here is CASSLVGSALLLTSTDTQYF. The CDR3 DNA reads TGTGCCAGCAGTTTGGTTGGGTCAGCCCTTTTACTCACGAGCACAGATACGCAGTATTTT.

The chain combines TRBV19 with TRBJ2-7; TRBD1 matches 9 bases. The CDR3 is 15 residues long. Germline trimming cut 7 bases from V and 3 bases from J; bases unmatched to any gene: 10. The germline V gene has CDR1 LNHDA and CDR2 SQIVND (reference sequence). The CDR3 sequence: CASTGRGDRVYEQYF. CDR3 DNA: TGTGCCAGTACCGGAAGAGGGGACAGGGTCTACGAGCAGTACTTC.

The chain links TRBV18 to TRBJ2-3, with D possibly being TRBD2 (6 bases). The CDR3 totals 13 residues. Per germline, CDR1 KGHSH and CDR2 LQKENI. V lost 3 bases, J lost 4 bases, and 8 bases lay in between. The CDR3 nucleotides are TGTGCCAGCTCACCCGGGGGTCCAGATACGCAGTATTTT. Translation: CASSPGGPDTQYF.

This chain uses TRBV20-1 with TRBJ1-1, with D hard to call. The germline V gene has CDR1 DFQATT and CDR2 SNEGSKA (reference sequence). The CDR3 is 13 residues long. The germline V and J ends were trimmed by 1 base and 6 bases, with 12 bases remaining between them. This CDR3 reads CSARGPLRAEAFF. CDR3 bases: TGCAGTGCTAGAGGGCCATTAAGGGCTGAAGCTTTCTTT.

The CDR3 is CASSQDSGAVFF. The CDR3 DNA reads as TGTGCCAGCAGCCAAGATTCAGGGGCGGTGTTTTTT. The V gene is TRBV4-2, the J gene TRBJ1-4, with TRBD1 as a possible D gene (6 bases). Trimming took off 0 bases at V and 15 bases at J, with 11 bases between the two ends. The CDR3 sequence is 12 residues long. Germline lookup yields CDR1 LGHNA and CDR2 YNFKEQ.

This clonotype was observed once. The chain uses TRBV6-6 and TRBJ2-7; 9 nucleotides line up with TRBD1. The CDR3 consists of 14 residues. CDR1 is MNHNY and CDR2 is SVGAGI in the germline V gene (reference sequence). V lost 6 bases to trimming and J lost 2 bases; unmatched junction nucleotides: 5. The CDR3 reads CASRGGTGPYEQYF. In nucleotides, the CDR3 is TGTGCCAGCAGGGGGGGGACAGGGCCCTACGAGCAGTACTTC.

The chain employs TRBV5-1 and TRBJ1-2, with D possibly TRBD1 on 5 matching bases. Germline values: CDR1 SGHRS, CDR2 YFSETQ. This CDR3 is built from 15 residues. The V gene lost 0 bases and the J gene lost 4 bases, with 13 bases spanning the gap. For the CDR3, the DNA is TGCGCCAGCAGCTTGGGTTCAGGACAATCCTATGGCTACACCTTC. This sequence encodes CASSLGSGQSYGYTF.

The chain has TRBV14 and TRBJ1-1, with TRBD1 identical over 7 bases. In germline, CDR1 is SGHDN, CDR2 FVKESK. CDR3 size: 15 residues. J lost 5 bases, V lost 5 bases, and 11 bases had no gene match. In DNA form, the CDR3 reads TGTGCCAGCAGCGAGGGGGCGTATTTGAGGACTGAAGCTTTCTTT. As protein: CASSEGAYLRTEAFF. Full variable domain (outside the CDR3, taken from reference TRBV14 and TRBJ1-1): EAGVTQFPSHSVIEKGQTVTLRCDPISGHDNLYWYRRVMGKEIKFLLHFVKESKQDESGMPNNRFLAERTGGTYSTLKVQPAELEDSGVYFCASSEGAYLRTEAFFGQGTRLTVV.

V is TRBV4-2 and J is TRBJ2-2; no clear D gene. Germline assignment: CDR1 LGHNA and CDR2 YNFKEQ. The CDR3 covers 16 residues. V dropped 1 base and J dropped 3 bases, with 12 bases sitting between them. The CDR3 sequence is CASSQVVAGDTGELFF. CDR3 nucleotides: TGTGCCAGCAGCCAAGTAGTAGCAGGTGACACCGGGGAGCTGTTTTTT.

This chain links TRBV12-3 or TRBV12-4 with TRBJ2-3; D unclear. The V and J ends lost 6 bases and 4 bases respectively, with 8 bases between them. This CDR3 has 12 amino acids. DNA for the CDR3: TGTGCCAGCAGACGGGTCGCAGATACGCAGTATTTT. It translates to CASRRVADTQYF.

This clonotype has just a few counts. The gene calls are TRBV5-4 and TRBJ2-2; D not resolved. The CDR3 runs to 12 residues. CDR1 is SGHNT, CDR2 YYREEE, per germline (reference sequence). V was shortened by 2 bases and J by 3 bases, with 2 bases between the two germline ends. This chain's CDR3 is CASSFHTGELFF. CDR3 nucleotide sequence: TGTGCCAGCAGCTTCCACACCGGGGAGCTGTTTTTT.

The chain uses TRBV29-1 and TRBJ1-1; D remains unclear. In germline, CDR1 is SQVTM, CDR2 ANQGSEA. Trimming removed 7 bases from V and 5 bases from J, with 11 bases in between. The CDR3 is made up of 11 amino acids. DNA for the CDR3: TGCAGCGGAGTATCCTTTACTGAAGCTTTCTTT. It encodes CSGVSFTEAFF.

V usage is TRBV2 and J usage is TRBJ2-5; a weak D match, TRBD1 (5 bases). The length of the CDR3 is 13 residues. Trimming left V 8 bases short and J 4 bases short, with 14 bases between. Germline CDR1 reads SNHLY; CDR2 reads FYNNEI. The DNA of the CDR3 is TGTGCCAGCGAACAGGCCCCGGGAGAGACCCAGTACTTC. This sequence encodes CASEQAPGETQYF. Together with reference TRBV2 and TRBJ2-5, the CDR3 gives the full variable domain: EPEVTQTPSHQVTQMGQEVILRCVPISNHLYFYWYRQILGQKVEFLVSFYNNEISEKSEIFDDQFSVERPDGSNFTLKIRSTKLEDSAMYFCASEQAPGETQYFGPGTRLLVL.

This rearrangement joins TRBV30 to TRBJ2-3; perhaps TRBD1 as D (5 bases). The CDR3 length is 14 residues. Deletions cut 1 base from V and 4 bases from J, with 12 bases between. Germline V gene lookup returns CDR1 GTSNPN and CDR2 SVGIG (reference sequence). In nucleotides, the CDR3 is TGTGCCTGGAGTGAGGGGCAGGGCCCAGATACGCAGTATTTT. Translation: CAWSEGQGPDTQYF.

The J gene is TRBJ2-7, the V gene TRBV18; the match to TRBD1 covers 10 bases. J lost 11 bases, V lost 2 bases, and 12 bases had no gene match. CDR3 length equals 15 residues. Germline CDR1 KGHSH, CDR2 LQKENI. Here the CDR3 reads CASSPDWDRGSMEYF. The CDR3 DNA reads TGTGCCAGCTCACCAGATTGGGACAGGGGAAGTATGGAGTACTTC.

The chain joins TRBV29-1 to TRBJ2-1, with 9 bases lining up with TRBD2. The germline V gene encodes CDR1 SQVTM and CDR2 ANQGSEA. V was pared by 2 bases and J by 6 bases, with 2 bases of the junction left unmatched. The CDR3 sequence is 13 residues long. CDR3 DNA sequence: TGCAGCGTTGAACTACTAGCGGGCAATGAGCAGTTCTTC. Amino acid sequence: CSVELLAGNEQFF.